The text below deals with one T cell receptor (beta chain). These data belong to a study of blood T cell repertoires in COVID-19. On the study more broadly: COVID-19 samples, acute and convalescent, were from the United States, Italy and Spain. The cDNA or gDNA used as material had been derived from T cells, B-cell-depleted T cells, or PBMCs.

Recruits, aged roughly 18 to 90 years, lived in 24 US areas. In the original analysis: Amplification with reference gene primers provided the estimates of nucleated cell counts. This table comes from immunoSEQ multiplex PCR, and its TCRdb copy is limited to in-frame clones, with some not included. The V and J calls and clone size come from that table; D and trimming were worked out from the DNA. The sample has 150,000 to 200,000 clones, roughly four fifths seen once. The length of the CDR3 is 15 residues. The trim removed 0 bases at V and 5 bases at J, leaving 5 bases unmatched. Germline assignment: CDR1 ENHRY and CDR2 SYGVKD.

This clonotype originated in a man between 35 and 55 years old who had recovered from COVID-19. The sequencing sample was made of PBMCs or T cells enriched from blood (not recorded which). V and J are TRBV10-3 and TRBJ1-1; 8 bases match TRBD1. The CDR3, as DNA: TGTGCCATCAGTGAGTCGCAGGGGGCATGGACTGAAGCTTTCTTT. Encoded protein: CAISESQGAWTEAFF.